The clone carrying this T cell receptor (beta chain) was observed many times. Its antigen is not identified. This sample stems from a study of T cells after yellow fever vaccination. Findings and limits, study-wide: Most primary-vaccination clones reappeared after the booster (more than 95% CD4, 75% to 90% CD8).

TCR cDNA, made by 5'RACE template switching, carried an added universal primer site and UMIs. A single record per CDR3 protein comes from TCRdb applying MiXCR to the 5' RACE reads. The data contain hundreds of thousands of distinct CDR3 sequences, just over 20% of them singletons. This clonotype originated in a man younger than 35 who received the YFV17D yellow fever vaccine. This specimen consisted of PBMCs, obtained less than 25 days after the first yellow fever vaccination.

The DNA of the CDR3 is TGTGCCAGCAGTGCAACTAGCGGGGGCACAGATACGCAGTATTTT. Translating it yields CASSATSGGTDTQYF. This chain connects TRBV6-4 to TRBJ2-3; TRBD2 matches at 10 bases. The CDR3 extends over 15 amino acids. The germline V gene encodes CDR1 MRHNA and CDR2 SNTAGT. Trimming took 4 bases from V and 1 from J; bases not matched to a gene: 2.